These T cell receptor beta chains were read from a single sample in a study of cytomegalovirus exposure and HLA in healthy donors. The data were produced by immunoSEQ multiplex PCR, yet TCRdb's version contains in-frame clones alone and is incomplete. The data show 150,000 to 200,000 clones, approximately 80% seen once. Material for sequencing was PBMCs. These TCRs come from a woman between 40 and 50 years old in good health and CMV-seronegative. Both conserved end residues are part of each CDR3. The order of the fields is D gene, J gene, clone size, V gene, CDR3 protein, CDR3 DNA. The D gene is left open where the match is weak. Some rows have no size entry. The others give once, few or many, or a class for an expanded clone.

NA TRBJ2-1 NA TRBV7-2 CASSLEGFDEQFF TGTGCCAGCAGCTTGGAGGGATTCGATGAGCAGTTCTTC
TRBD1 TRBJ1-3 NA TRBV13 CASSLGTGISGNTIYF TGTGCCAGCAGCTTAGGGACAGGGATAAGTGGAAACACCATATATTTT
TRBD2 TRBJ2-7 NA TRBV29-1 CSVNRGGGYEQYF TGCAGCGTTAATCGGGGGGGAGGATACGAGCAGTACTTC
TRBD1 TRBJ2-7 NA TRBV6-1 CASSVGTGGDEQYF TGTGCCAGCAGTGTCGGGACAGGGGGCGACGAGCAGTACTTC
TRBD1 TRBJ1-1 NA TRBV6-5 CASRDRSMNTEAFF TGTGCCAGCCGGGACAGATCCATGAACACTGAAGCTTTCTTT
NA TRBJ1-6 few TRBV6-1 CATRPGAYNSPLHF TGTGCCACTAGACCAGGGGCCTATAATTCACCCCTCCACTTT
NA TRBJ2-7 NA TRBV10-3 CAIRQSYEQYF TGTGCCATCAGACAGAGCTACGAGCAGTACTTC
TRBD2 TRBJ2-1 NA TRBV4-2 CASSQVTSGGANEQFF TGTGCCAGCAGCCAAGTAACGAGCGGGGGGGCCAATGAGCAGTTCTTC
NA TRBJ1-4 NA TRBV7-6 CASSPGVGGYTLFF TGTGCCAGCAGTCCCGGAGTTGGGGGGTATACACTGTTTTTT
NA TRBJ2-7 NA TRBV27 CASSLNRAYEQYF TGTGCCAGCAGTTTAAACAGAGCCTACGAGCAGTACTTC
TRBD2 TRBJ2-7 NA TRBV4-1 CASSRTSGGTYEQYF TGCGCCAGCAGCCGAACTAGCGGGGGGACCTACGAGCAGTACTTC
TRBD1 TRBJ2-7 NA TRBV27 CASRGQGLSYEQYF TGTGCCAGCAGAGGACAGGGGCTCTCCTACGAGCAGTACTTC
NA TRBJ2-1 NA TRBV9 CASSVETAKQFF TGTGCCAGCAGCGTAGAAACAGCTAAGCAGTTCTTC
NA TRBJ2-5 NA TRBV11-2 CASSLDSNGETQYF TGTGCCAGCAGCTTAGATTCGAACGGGGAGACCCAGTACTTC
TRBD1 TRBJ1-2 NA TRBV30 CAWNRGPIENYGYTF TGTGCCTGGAACAGGGGGCCTATTGAAAACTATGGCTACACCTTC
TRBD1 TRBJ2-7 NA TRBV2 CASNQQGAIHEQYF TGTGCCAGCAACCAACAGGGGGCGATCCACGAGCAGTACTTC
TRBD2 TRBJ2-7 NA TRBV27 CASSLTGGGAYEQYF TGTGCCAGCAGTTTAACTGGCGGGGGGGCTTACGAGCAGTACTTC
NA TRBJ2-2 NA TRBV18 CASSPPLAPSSPGELFF TGTGCCAGCTCACCACCGTTAGCCCCAAGTAGCCCCGGGGAGCTGTTTTTT
TRBD1 TRBJ2-7 NA TRBV11-2 CASSYGTGRYEQYF TGTGCCAGCAGCTACGGGACAGGGCGCTACGAGCAGTACTTC
NA TRBJ1-2 NA TRBV2 CASRALSGYYGYTF TGTGCCAGCAGAGCCCTTTCGGGGTACTATGGCTACACCTTC
TRBD2 TRBJ2-3 NA TRBV7-2 CASSSGLAGITDTQYF TGTGCCAGCAGCTCTGGACTAGCGGGGATCACAGATACGCAGTATTTT
TRBD1 TRBJ1-4 NA TRBV4-3 CASSPRPWTGPTNEKLFF TGCGCCAGCAGCCCACGGCCCTGGACAGGCCCAACTAATGAAAAACTGTTTTTT
TRBD2 TRBJ2-2 NA TRBV10-3 CAISGTSVGTGELFF TGTGCCATCAGCGGGACTAGCGTTGGTACCGGGGAGCTGTTTTTT
TRBD1 TRBJ2-3 NA TRBV7-8 CASSRQGLDTQYF TGTGCCAGCAGCCGACAGGGGTTGGATACGCAGTATTTT
NA TRBJ1-2 NA TRBV21-1 CASSKVSVGGYTF TGTGCCAGCAGCAAAGTGTCAGTCGGGGGCTACACCTTC
TRBD1 TRBJ1-2 NA TRBV4-3 CASSPRDRGKDGYTF TGCGCCAGCAGCCCCCGGGACAGGGGGAAGGATGGCTACACCTTC